These T cell receptor beta chains were read from a single sample in a study of T cells after yellow fever vaccination. TCRdb used MiXCR to reprocess the 5' RACE reads, holding one entry per CDR3 protein. The table lists some 320,000 distinct CDR3 sequences, around 4.5% of them singletons, with approximately 19% in the top ten. The input for sequencing was PBMCs, taken 15 days after the yellow fever booster vaccination. The origin of the receptors is a man in his late teens or twenties who received the YFV17D yellow fever vaccine. The CDR3 runs from the conserved cysteine through the conserved F or W. The D gene is left open where the match is weak. The size field is filled for only some rows; it gives once, few, many or a size class.

>TRBV6-2/TRBV6-3|.|many|TRBJ2-3
CASSRRTGPPEYF
TGTGCCAGCAGCCGAAGAACCGGGCCCCCAGAGTATTTT
>TRBV4-3|.|many|TRBJ2-4
CASSVNPPGKNIQYF
TGCGCCAGCAGCGTAAACCCCCCCGGGAAAAACATTCAGTACTTC
>TRBV6-2/TRBV6-3|.|many|TRBJ2-1
CASSPRKGSSYNEQFF
TGTGCCAGCTCCCCTCGCAAGGGGAGCTCCTACAATGAGCAGTTCTTC
>TRBV27|TRBD1|.|TRBJ1-6
CASSRGGRGHSPLHF
TGTGCCAGCAGTAGAGGAGGCAGGGGGCATTCACCCCTCCACTTT
>TRBV3-1|TRBD1|.|TRBJ1-4
CASSQVPGGGEKLFF
TGTGCCAGCAGCCAAGTCCCAGGGGGGGGTGAAAAACTGTTTTTT
>TRBV3-1|.|few|TRBJ1-2
CASSPSMLNYGYTF
TGTGCCAGCAGTCCGTCAATGCTTAACTATGGCTACACCTTC
>TRBV6-2/TRBV6-3|.|many|TRBJ2-3
CASSYRGPGTDTQYF
TGTGCCAGCAGTTACCGGGGTCCTGGCACAGATACGCAGTATTTT
>TRBV5-1|.|many|TRBJ2-5
CASRGGRETQYF
TGCGCCAGCAGAGGTGGCCGAGAGACCCAGTACTTC
>TRBV10-3|.|.|TRBJ2-7
CAIRSHGLNDEQYF
TGTGCCATCAGATCCCACGGCCTTAATGACGAGCAGTACTTC
>TRBV7-3|TRBD1|many|TRBJ1-1
CASSSASAGGTNTEAFF
TGTGCCAGCAGCTCTGCCAGTGCAGGGGGCACGAACACTGAAGCTTTCTTT
>TRBV7-9|TRBD1|many|TRBJ1-4
CASSTMTGGNEKLFF
TGTGCCAGCAGCACGATGACAGGGGGAAATGAAAAACTGTTTTTT
>TRBV20-1|.|many|TRBJ2-7
CSASSDSWSSYEQYF
TGCAGTGCTAGTTCGGACAGTTGGAGCTCCTACGAGCAGTACTTC
>TRBV28|.|.|TRBJ2-7
CASGDLYEQYF
TGTGCCAGCGGGGACCTCTACGAGCAGTACTTC
>TRBV6-4|.|many|TRBJ1-1
CASSDSNVRKFFF
TGTGCCAGCAGTGACTCGAATGTGAGAAAGTTTTTCTTT
>TRBV5-1|TRBD1|.|TRBJ1-1
CASTRQGGSNTEAFF
TGCGCCAGCACCCGACAGGGCGGTTCAAACACTGAAGCTTTCTTT
>TRBV18|.|few|TRBJ1-1
CASSTVKNTEAFF
TGTGCCAGCTCAACGGTTAAGAACACTGAAGCTTTCTTT
>TRBV7-8|.|few|TRBJ2-1
CASSLVSAYNEQFF
TGTGCCAGCAGCTTAGTATCGGCTTACAATGAGCAGTTCTTC